The T cell receptor beta chain described here comes from a study of T-cell memory formation after mild COVID-19 (dated by TCRdb to 2020 to 2023). A note on the overall study: TCR sequence clusters from the two donors were found to be largely donor specific. T-cell clones expanding and contracting after mild COVID-19 in a couple of donors were tracked by longitudinal TCRalpha and TCRbeta repertoire sequencing. Two young, previously healthy adult volunteers made up the cohort, one male and one female.

PBMCs were isolated by Ficoll-Paque density gradient centrifugation. The paper's findings and limits, for the study overall: Clones contracting from day 15 to 85 had balanced CD4/CD8 phenotypes, while a second wave expanding from day 15 to 37 was biased towards CD4+. SARS-CoV-2 specificity of the second-wave clones peaking on day 37 was not confirmed. Only two mild cases were covered in the study, and larger cohorts including severe cases with pre-infection samples were considered necessary. Contracting CD4+ clones turned up mainly in the CM and EM memory subsets, whereas EMRA was where CD8+ clones were enriched. Some responding clones were detected in pre-infection memory, suggesting pre-existing cross-reactive memory T cells joined the SARS-CoV-2 response.

The run used an Illumina NovaSeq 6000. TCRalpha and TCRbeta cDNA libraries were constructed by 5'RACE with constant-segment primers, with sample barcodes and unique molecular identifiers being introduced. RNA was extracted from every sample with Trizol reagent. The libraries were amplified in two PCR steps, and the second step added a second sample barcode and Illumina TruSeq adapters. Sequencing of the libraries was done on an Illumina NovaSeq, producing 2 x 150 bp paired-end reads. In the original analysis: Reads were demultiplexed and collapsed into UMI-guided consensus sequences with migec v1.2.7. Using mixcr v2.1.11, the UMI consensuses were aligned to TRA and TRB V and J templates and assembled into clonotypes. A clonotype was counted as expanded or contracted only when both edgeR and NoisET called the clonotype significant, with the noise models trained on biological replicates. edgeR calls used a false discovery rate-adjusted p below 0.01 and a log2 fold-change threshold of 1. As an exploratory analysis of dynamics, max-normalized trajectories of the 1000 most abundant clonotypes were examined by PCA with hierarchical clustering. Each responding clone was given a CD4 or CD8 phenotype based on the CD4+ and CD8+ repertoires, which had been sequenced separately. The public reads were run again by TCRdb, first through fastp at Q25 and then through MiXCR, and only productive beta chains were kept. CDR3 protein duplicates are merged, each entry listing the most common genes and DNA. The V and J calls, along with clone size, are taken from TCRdb and not from the paper's own processing. Within this sample are 270,000 or so distinct CDR3 sequences, with under 20% of them counted one time only. 20% to 25% of the sample lies in the top ten.

With regard to this clonotype: This receptor's antigen is unknown. No much larger clonotype is one base removed from it; base qualities were not supplied.

The CDR3 goes from the cysteine to the phenylalanine over 14 residues. Solely the CDR3 DNA is kept, with 42 bases framed from the first base. V is cut back by 3 bases and J by 4 bases, with 1 base in the junction unmatched. CDR1 SGHRS and CDR2 YFSETQ were looked up in the germline V gene. Sequencing was done on a sample of PBMCs or a T cell subset sorted from them (not recorded which). Recombination connected TRBV5-1 to TRBJ1-6; TRBD1 aligns with 7 central bases. This TCR came from a man between 18 and 29 years old who had mild COVID-19 (a few samples of this study predate the infection). The sample titles of this study are shuffled in the database, so cell type and time point are left out; the donor was told from shared clones. The CDR3 reads CASSSQGYNSPLHF. The nucleotide sequence is given as TGCGCCAGCAGCTCACAGGGGTATAATTCACCCCTCCACTTT.